This entry is about one T cell receptor (beta chain). The sample belongs to a study of blood T cell repertoires in COVID-19. On the study more broadly: The cDNA or gDNA used as material had been derived from T cells, B-cell-depleted T cells, or PBMCs.

Participants had their cohort set by participant-reported clinical history. J gave up 1 base and V 3 bases, and 9 bases lay outside the gene matches. This CDR3 spans 17 amino acids. CDR1 SGDLS and CDR2 YYNGEE come from the germline V gene. This table comes from immunoSEQ multiplex PCR, and its TCRdb copy is limited to in-frame clones, with some not included. In the table there are approximately 260,000 clones, nearly 90% of which are singletons. This sequence originates from a woman in her sixties or seventies who had recovered from COVID-19. The chain recombines TRBV9 with TRBJ1-4; 7 nucleotides align to TRBD1. Material: PBMCs or T cells enriched from blood (not recorded which). CDR3 DNA sequence: TGTGCCAGCAGCGAAGGCATCCAGGGGGGAACTAATGAAAAACTGTTTTTT. Translating gives CASSEGIQGGTNEKLFF. Variable domain in full (rest from reference TRBV9 and TRBJ1-4): DSGVTQTPKHLITATGQRVTLRCSPRSGDLSVYWYQQSLDQGLQFLIQYYNGEERAKGNILERFSAQQFPDLHSELNLSSLELGDSALYFCASSEGIQGGTNEKLFFGSGTQLSVL.